This T cell receptor beta chain is from a study of OX40 agonist ivuxolimab in advanced cancers. The overall study: Treatment of patients was with ivuxolimab, an agonistic anti-OX40 (CD134) antibody. Every patient in dose escalation had hepatocellular carcinoma, melanoma, renal cell or head and neck cancer.

Measured with immunoSEQ multiplex PCR; TCRdb has only the in-frame clones, and not every one. This sample carries over 55,000 clones, 88% of them seen once, and the ten largest clones take 8.5% to 14%. Study-level findings and limits: Clonal expansion by week 6 occurred in CD4+ and CD8+ blood T cells (at 0.1 to 3.0 mg/kg). Expanded clones belonging to CD8+ T cells outnumbered, on average, those of CD4+.

This CDR3 region has 17 residues. Trimming removed 0 bases from V and 4 bases from J, with 14 bases in between. Germline loops: CDR1 SGHDT, CDR2 YYEEEE. Remarks on this clone: Its specificity is not known.

This material consisted of CD4+ or CD8+ T cells sorted from blood, taken in a trial of the OX40 agonist ivuxolimab. This chain uses TRBV5-6 with TRBJ1-6, with TRBD1 as a possible D gene (6 bases). The clonotype originates from an adult with an advanced solid tumor such as melanoma, head and neck, liver or kidney cancer. The CDR3 region is CASSLDREPVYNSPLHF. In DNA form, the CDR3 reads TGTGCCAGCAGCTTGGACAGGGAACCCGTGTATAATTCACCCCTCCACTTT. The full variable domain, in which reference TRBV5-6 and TRBJ1-6 provide the parts outside the CDR3, is DAGVTQSPTHLIKTRGQQVTLRCSPKSGHDTVSWYQQALGQGPQFIFQYYEEEERQRGNFPDRFSGHQFPNYSSELNVNALLLGDSALYLCASSLDREPVYNSPLHFGNGTRLTVT.